This TCR beta chain was profiled in a study of T cell responses to AZD1222 COVID-19 vaccine. Assay used: immunoSEQ multiplex PCR; TCRdb lists only in-frame clones, some missing. Among about 79,000 clones listed, about 90% were seen once. V was cut by 3 bases and J by 2 bases, with 4 bases left in between. The CDR3 is made up of 13 amino acids. Germline V gene sequence: CDR1 MDHEN, CDR2 SYDVKM. Study-wide findings and caveats: Donors skewed white British and female; clonal diversity was possibly underestimated. Breadth and depth of Spike-specific TCRs rose after two AZD1222 doses. Regions left unmutated in variants are reportedly the target of nearly half of spike-specific TCRs.

With regard to this clone: The antigen is undetermined. Other DNA sequences in this sample translate to the same CDR3.

The origin of this receptor is an adult in good health. The sequenced sample was peripheral blood, obtained on day 0 of MenACWY control vaccination. The chain employs TRBV28 and TRBJ2-2; D uncertain. CDR3 DNA sequence: TGTGCCAGCAGTTTTCCCAACACCGGGGAGCTGTTTTTT. Translated: CASSFPNTGELFF.